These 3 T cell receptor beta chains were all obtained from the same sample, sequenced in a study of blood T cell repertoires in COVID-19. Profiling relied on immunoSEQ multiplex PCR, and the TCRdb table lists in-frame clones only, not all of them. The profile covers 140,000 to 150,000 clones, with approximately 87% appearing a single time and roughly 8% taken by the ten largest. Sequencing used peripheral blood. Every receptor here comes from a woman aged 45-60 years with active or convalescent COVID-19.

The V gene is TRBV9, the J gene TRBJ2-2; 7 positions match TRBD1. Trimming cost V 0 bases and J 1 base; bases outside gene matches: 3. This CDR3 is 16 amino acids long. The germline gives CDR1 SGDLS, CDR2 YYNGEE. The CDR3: CASSVAGTVNTGELFF. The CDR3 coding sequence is TGTGCCAGCAGCGTAGCCGGGACAGTGAACACCGGGGAGCTGTTTTTT.

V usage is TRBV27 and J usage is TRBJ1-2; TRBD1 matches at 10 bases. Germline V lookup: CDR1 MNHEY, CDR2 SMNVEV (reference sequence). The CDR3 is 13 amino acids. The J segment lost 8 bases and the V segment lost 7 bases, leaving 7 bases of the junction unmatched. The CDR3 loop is CASTMTGGRGYTF. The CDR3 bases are TGTGCCAGCACCATGACAGGGGGCCGAGGCTACACCTTC.

The CDR3 loop reads CASSPGAGGPGELFF. In nucleotides, the CDR3 is TGTGCCAGCAGTCCCGGGGCAGGGGGCCCCGGGGAGCTGTTTTTT. The rearrangement uses TRBV6-5 and TRBJ2-2; 8 bases agree with TRBD1. CDR3 size: 15 residues. With V trimmed by 5 bases and J by 6 bases, 8 bases remained unmatched. Germline CDR1 MNHEY, CDR2 SVGAGI.